This passage covers 8 T cell receptor beta chains from one sample sequenced in a study of regulatory T cells in long-lasting Graves disease. Assembly of TCR beta libraries relied on iRepertoire HTBI primers together with Arm-PCR of CDR3 regions. TCRdb recomputed calls from the multiplex PCR reads with MiXCR, one row per CDR3 protein. Counted here are under 300,000 distinct CDR3 sequences, approximately 20% occurring once; the ten biggest clones make up approximately 20%. The sample's time point: newly diagnosed GD, antithyroid drugs for less than 3 months. With RNA extracted from PBMCs as input, the TCR library was made. The sample here was peripheral blood mononuclear cells (PBMCs), taken at new diagnosis, from a patient treated with antithyroid drugs. These receptor sequences come from a female donor with Graves disease.

This clonotype showed up many times. The V call is TRBV19, the J call TRBJ1-4; D gene unclear. This CDR3 has 16 amino acids. V shed 7 bases and J shed 8 bases, with 23 bases lying between them. Germline V gives CDR1 LNHDA, CDR2 SQIVND (reference sequence). The CDR3: CASNGVRGRKDEKLFF. The CDR3 nucleotides are TGTGCCAGTAACGGAGTTCGGGGAAGGAAGGACGAAAAACTGTTTTTT.

This chain links TRBV19 with TRBJ2-7; the D is unclear. There are 16 residues in the CDR3. Trimming left V 6 bases short and J 0 bases short, with 18 bases between. Per the germline V gene, CDR1 is LNHDA and CDR2 is SQIVND (reference sequence). CDR3 region: CASSTGPSDLSYEQYF. The DNA for the CDR3 is TGTGCCAGTAGCACCGGGCCATCGGACCTCTCCTACGAGCAGTACTTC.

This clonotype was picked up a small number of times. This sequence may be a read error, since a much larger clone differs from it by one base. The V call is TRBV6-1, the J call TRBJ2-7, with TRBD1 matching over 7 bases. Looked up from germline, CDR1 is MNHNS and CDR2 is SASEGT. The CDR3 has 12 residues. The V gene end was trimmed by 8 bases and the J gene end by 6 bases; junction bases not matched to a gene: 7. This CDR3 reads CASLGRGSEQYF. The CDR3 DNA reads as TGTGCCAGCCTAGGCAGGGGGTCCGAGCAGTACTTC.

A few counts support this clonotype. CDR3 amino acids: CASSIRSGRANEQFF. In DNA form, the CDR3 reads TGTGCCAGTAGTATACGGAGCGGGAGGGCCAATGAGCAGTTCTTC. This chain uses TRBV19 with TRBJ2-1; 10 bases align to TRBD2. The V segment lost 2 bases and the J segment 6 bases; nucleotides outside the gene matches: 4. The germline V gene has CDR1 LNHDA and CDR2 SQIVND (reference sequence). This CDR3 comprises 15 residues.

This clonotype was recorded many times. The rearrangement links TRBV28 to TRBJ2-3, with D possibly matching TRBD2 (7 bases). V lost 9 bases and J lost 2, with 15 bases in between. This CDR3 is built from 14 residues. Germline lookup yields CDR1 MDHEN and CDR2 SYDVKM. CDR3 DNA sequence: TGTGCCAGTAAGGGGGGGGGGCTCACAGATACGCAGTATTTT. Translated, it gives CASKGGGLTDTQYF.

The genes are TRBV29-1 and TRBJ2-7; 11 nucleotides match TRBD2. The J segment lost 2 bases and the V segment lost 6 bases, leaving 6 bases of the junction unmatched. Per germline, CDR1 SQVTM and CDR2 ANQGSEA. The CDR3 length is 14 residues. CDR3 in DNA: TGCAGCGTCTTTAGCGGGAGGGACCCCTACGAGCAGTACTTC. It encodes CSVFSGRDPYEQYF.

This clonotype has ten or more counts. This chain connects TRBV6-2 or TRBV6-3 to TRBJ2-7; weak D call: TRBD1 (6 bases). This CDR3 has 16 amino acids. Looked up from germline, CDR1 is MNHEY and CDR2 is SVGEGT. Trimming removed 5 bases from V and 1 base from J, with 18 bases in between. CDR3 amino acids: CASSLLIGDNSYEQYF. The DNA for the CDR3 is TGTGCCAGCAGTCTCCTGATCGGGGACAATTCCTACGAGCAGTACTTC.

This clonotype was counted only a few times. This chain joins TRBV27 and TRBJ2-3; 10 bases agree with TRBD2. The germline gives CDR1 MNHEY, CDR2 SMNVEV (reference sequence). There are 14 residues in the CDR3. Germline trimming cut 6 bases from V and 7 bases from J; bases unmatched to any gene: 7. The CDR3 DNA reads TGTGCCAGCAGCTGGGGACTAGCGATGTATACGCAGTATTTT. It yields the protein CASSWGLAMYTQYF.